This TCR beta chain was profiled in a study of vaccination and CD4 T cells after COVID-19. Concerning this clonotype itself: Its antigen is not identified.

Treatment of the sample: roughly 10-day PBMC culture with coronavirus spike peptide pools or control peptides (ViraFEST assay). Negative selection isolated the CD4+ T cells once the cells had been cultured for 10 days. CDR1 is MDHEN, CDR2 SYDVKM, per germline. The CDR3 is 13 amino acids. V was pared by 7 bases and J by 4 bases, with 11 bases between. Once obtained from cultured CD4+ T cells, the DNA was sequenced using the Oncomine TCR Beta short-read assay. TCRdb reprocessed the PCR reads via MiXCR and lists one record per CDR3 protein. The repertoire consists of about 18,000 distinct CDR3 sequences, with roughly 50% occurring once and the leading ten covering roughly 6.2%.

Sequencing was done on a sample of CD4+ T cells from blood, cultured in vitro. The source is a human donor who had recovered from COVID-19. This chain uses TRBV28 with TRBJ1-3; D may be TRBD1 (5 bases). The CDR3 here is CASTWGRGNTIYF. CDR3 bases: TGTGCCAGCACCTGGGGGAGGGGAAACACCATATATTTT.